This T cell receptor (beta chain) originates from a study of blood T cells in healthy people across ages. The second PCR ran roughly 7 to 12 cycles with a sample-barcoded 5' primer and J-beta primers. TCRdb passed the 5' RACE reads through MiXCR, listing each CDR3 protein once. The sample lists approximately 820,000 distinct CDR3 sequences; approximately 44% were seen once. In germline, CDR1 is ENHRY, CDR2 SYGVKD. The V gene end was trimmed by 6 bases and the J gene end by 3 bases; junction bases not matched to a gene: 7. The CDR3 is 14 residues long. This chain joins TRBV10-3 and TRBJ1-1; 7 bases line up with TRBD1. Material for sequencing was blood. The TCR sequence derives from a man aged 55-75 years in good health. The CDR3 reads CAISLKGADTEAFF. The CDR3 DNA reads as TGTGCCATCAGCCTGAAGGGGGCGGACACTGAAGCTTTCTTT.